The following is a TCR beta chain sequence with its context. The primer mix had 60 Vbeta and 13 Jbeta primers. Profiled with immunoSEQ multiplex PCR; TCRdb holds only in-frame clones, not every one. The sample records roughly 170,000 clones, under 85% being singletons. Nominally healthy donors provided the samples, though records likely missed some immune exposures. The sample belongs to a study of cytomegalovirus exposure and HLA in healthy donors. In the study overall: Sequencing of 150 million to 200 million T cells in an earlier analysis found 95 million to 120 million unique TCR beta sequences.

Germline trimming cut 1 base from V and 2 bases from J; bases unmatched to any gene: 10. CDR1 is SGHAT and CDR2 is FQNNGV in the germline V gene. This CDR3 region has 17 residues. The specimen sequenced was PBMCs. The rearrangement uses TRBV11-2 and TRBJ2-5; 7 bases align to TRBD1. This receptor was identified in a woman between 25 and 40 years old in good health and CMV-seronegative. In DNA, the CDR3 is TGTGCCAGCAGCTTAGCCCCCCCAGACAGGGCGCAAGAGACCCAGTACTTC. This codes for CASSLAPPDRAQETQYF. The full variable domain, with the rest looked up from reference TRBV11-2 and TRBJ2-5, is EAGVAQSPRYKIIEKRQSVAFWCNPISGHATLYWYQQILGQGPKLLIQFQNNGVVDDSQLPKDRFSAERLKGVDSTLKIQPAKLEDSAVYLCASSLAPPDRAQETQYFGPGTRLLVL.